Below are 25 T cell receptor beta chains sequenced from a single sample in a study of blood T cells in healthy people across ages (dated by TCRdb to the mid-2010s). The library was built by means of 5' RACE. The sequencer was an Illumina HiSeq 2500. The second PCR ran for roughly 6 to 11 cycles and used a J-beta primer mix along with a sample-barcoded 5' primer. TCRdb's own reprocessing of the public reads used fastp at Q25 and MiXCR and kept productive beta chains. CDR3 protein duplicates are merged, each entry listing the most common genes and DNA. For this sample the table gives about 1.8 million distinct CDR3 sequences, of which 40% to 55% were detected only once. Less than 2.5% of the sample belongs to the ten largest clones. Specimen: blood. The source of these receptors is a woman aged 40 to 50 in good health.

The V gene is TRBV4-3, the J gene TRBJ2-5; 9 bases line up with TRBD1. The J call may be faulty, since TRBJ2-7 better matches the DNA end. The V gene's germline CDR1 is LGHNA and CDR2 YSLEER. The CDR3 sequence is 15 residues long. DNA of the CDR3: TGCGCCAGCAGCCTTATGTCGGACAGGGGTGACGAGCAGTACTTC. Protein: CASSLMSDRGDEQYF.

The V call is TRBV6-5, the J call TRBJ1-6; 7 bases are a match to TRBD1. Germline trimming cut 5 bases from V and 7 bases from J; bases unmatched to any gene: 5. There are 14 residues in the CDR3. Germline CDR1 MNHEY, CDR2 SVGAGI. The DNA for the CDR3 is TGTGCCAGCAGTACCAGGGGGTTAAATTCACCCCTCCACTTT. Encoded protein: CASSTRGLNSPLHF.

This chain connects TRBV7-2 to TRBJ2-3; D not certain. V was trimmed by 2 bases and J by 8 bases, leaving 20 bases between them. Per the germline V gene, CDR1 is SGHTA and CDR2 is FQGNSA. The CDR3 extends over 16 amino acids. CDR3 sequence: CASSLSIASYFGTQYF. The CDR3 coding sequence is TGTGCCAGCAGCTTAAGTATCGCATCTTATTTTGGTACGCAGTATTTT.

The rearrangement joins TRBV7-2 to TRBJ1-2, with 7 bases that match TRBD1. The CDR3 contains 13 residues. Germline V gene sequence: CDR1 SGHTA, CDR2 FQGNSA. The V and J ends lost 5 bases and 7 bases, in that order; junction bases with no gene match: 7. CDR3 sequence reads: CASSLRGRGGYTF. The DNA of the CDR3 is TGTGCCAGCAGCCTCAGGGGGAGGGGTGGCTACACCTTC.

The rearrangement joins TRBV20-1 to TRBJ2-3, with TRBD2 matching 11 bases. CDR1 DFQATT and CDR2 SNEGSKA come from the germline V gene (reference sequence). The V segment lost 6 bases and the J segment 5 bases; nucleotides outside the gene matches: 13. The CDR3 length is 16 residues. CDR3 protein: CSAAPLAGEARDTQYF. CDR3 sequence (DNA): TGCAGTGCCGCCCCACTAGCGGGGGAAGCTCGAGATACGCAGTATTTT.

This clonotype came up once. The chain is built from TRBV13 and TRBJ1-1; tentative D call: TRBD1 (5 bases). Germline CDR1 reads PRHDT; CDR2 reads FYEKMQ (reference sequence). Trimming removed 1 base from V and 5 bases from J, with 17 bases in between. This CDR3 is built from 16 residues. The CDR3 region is CASSLDPADRRTEAFF. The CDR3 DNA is TGTGCCAGCAGCTTAGACCCAGCTGACAGAAGGACTGAAGCTTTCTTT.

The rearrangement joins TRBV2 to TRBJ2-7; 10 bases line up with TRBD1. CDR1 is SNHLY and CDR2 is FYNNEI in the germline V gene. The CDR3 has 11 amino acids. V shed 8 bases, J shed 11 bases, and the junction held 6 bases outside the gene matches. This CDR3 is CASSLGTGEYF. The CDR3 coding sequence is TGTGCCAGCTCGTTAGGGACAGGGGAGTACTTC. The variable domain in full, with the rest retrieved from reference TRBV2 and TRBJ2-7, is EPEVTQTPSHQVTQMGQEVILRCVPISNHLYFYWYRQILGQKVEFLVSFYNNEISEKSEIFDDQFSVERPDGSNFTLKIRSTKLEDSAMYFCASSLGTGEYFGPGTRLTVT.

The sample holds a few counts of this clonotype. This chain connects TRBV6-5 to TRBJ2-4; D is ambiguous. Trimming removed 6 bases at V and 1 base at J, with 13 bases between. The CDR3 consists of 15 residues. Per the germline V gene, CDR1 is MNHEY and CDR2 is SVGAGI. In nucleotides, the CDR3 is TGTGCCAGCAGCGTGGACCTGAGGGCCAAAAACATTCAGTACTTC. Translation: CASSVDLRAKNIQYF.

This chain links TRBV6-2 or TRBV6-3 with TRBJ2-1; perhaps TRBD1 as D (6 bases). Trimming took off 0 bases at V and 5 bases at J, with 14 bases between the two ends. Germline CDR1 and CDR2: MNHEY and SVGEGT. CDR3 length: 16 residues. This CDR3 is CASSYSAARGNNEQFF. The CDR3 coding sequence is TGTGCCAGCAGTTACTCGGCAGCGAGGGGGAACAATGAGCAGTTCTTC.

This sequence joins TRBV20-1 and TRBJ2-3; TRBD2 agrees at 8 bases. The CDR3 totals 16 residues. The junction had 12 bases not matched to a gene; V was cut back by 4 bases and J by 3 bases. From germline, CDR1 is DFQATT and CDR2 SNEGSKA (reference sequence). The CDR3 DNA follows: TGCAGTGCTACCAAGCTCGAGCGGGGGTTTACAGATACGCAGTATTTT. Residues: CSATKLERGFTDTQYF.

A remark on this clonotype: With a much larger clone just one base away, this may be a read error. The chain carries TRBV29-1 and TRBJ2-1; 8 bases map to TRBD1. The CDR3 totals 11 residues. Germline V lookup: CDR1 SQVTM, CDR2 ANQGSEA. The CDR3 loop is CSTGQGNERFF. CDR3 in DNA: TGCAGCACCGGACAGGGCAATGAGCGGTTCTTC.

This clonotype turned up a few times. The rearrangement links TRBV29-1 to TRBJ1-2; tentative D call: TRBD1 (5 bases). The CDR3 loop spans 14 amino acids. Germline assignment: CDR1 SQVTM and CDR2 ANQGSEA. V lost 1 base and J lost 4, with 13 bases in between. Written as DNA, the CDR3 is TGCAGCGTTGAAGCTCCCGGGACGGTCTATGGCTACACCTTC. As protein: CSVEAPGTVYGYTF.

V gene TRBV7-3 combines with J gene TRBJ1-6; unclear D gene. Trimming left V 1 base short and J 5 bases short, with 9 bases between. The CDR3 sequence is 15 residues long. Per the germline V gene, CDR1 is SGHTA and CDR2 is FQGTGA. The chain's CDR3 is CASSLRGWDNSPLHF. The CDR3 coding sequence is TGTGCCAGCAGCTTAAGGGGATGGGATAATTCACCCCTCCACTTT.

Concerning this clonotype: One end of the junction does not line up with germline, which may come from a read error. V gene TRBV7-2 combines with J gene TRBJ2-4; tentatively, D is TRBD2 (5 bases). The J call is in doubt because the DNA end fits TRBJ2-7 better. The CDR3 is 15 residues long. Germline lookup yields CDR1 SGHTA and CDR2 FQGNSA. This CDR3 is CASSVEAAGSDEQYF. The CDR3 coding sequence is TGTGCCAGCAGCGTAGAGGCGGCGGGCTCCGACGAGCAGTACTTC.

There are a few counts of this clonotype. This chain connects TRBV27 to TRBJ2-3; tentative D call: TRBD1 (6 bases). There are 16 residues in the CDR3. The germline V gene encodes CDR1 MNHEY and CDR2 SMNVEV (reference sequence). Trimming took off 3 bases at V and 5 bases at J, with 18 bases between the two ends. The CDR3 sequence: CASSFASEGVRDTQYF. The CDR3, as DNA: TGTGCCAGCAGTTTCGCCTCCGAGGGGGTGAGAGATACGCAGTATTTT.

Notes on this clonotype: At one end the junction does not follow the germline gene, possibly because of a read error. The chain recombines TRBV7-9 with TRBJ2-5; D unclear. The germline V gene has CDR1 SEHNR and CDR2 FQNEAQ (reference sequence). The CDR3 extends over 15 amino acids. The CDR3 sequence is CAGSFGRRDQETQYF. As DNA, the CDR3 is TGTGCCGGCAGCTTCGGTAGGAGAGACCAAGAGACCCAGTACTTC.

CDR3 coding DNA: TGTGCCAGCACCCAACGGGGGCGCGAGCAGTACTTC. Amino acids: CASTQRGREQYF. The chain couples TRBV6-2 or TRBV6-3 to TRBJ2-5; D is possibly TRBD1 or TRBD2 (6 bases each). The J call may be incorrect, as the DNA end agrees better with TRBJ2-7. The CDR3 totals 12 residues. Germline V lookup: CDR1 MNHEY, CDR2 SVGEGT.

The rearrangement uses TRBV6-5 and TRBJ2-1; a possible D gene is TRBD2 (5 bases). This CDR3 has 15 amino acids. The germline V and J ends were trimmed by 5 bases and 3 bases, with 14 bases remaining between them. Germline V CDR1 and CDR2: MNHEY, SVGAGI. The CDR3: CASSPPSKGYNEQFF. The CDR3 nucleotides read TGTGCCAGCAGTCCTCCTAGCAAGGGCTACAATGAGCAGTTCTTC.

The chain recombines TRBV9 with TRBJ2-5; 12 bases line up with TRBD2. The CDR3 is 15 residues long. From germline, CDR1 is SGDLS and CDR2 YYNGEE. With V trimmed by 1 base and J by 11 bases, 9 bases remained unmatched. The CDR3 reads CASSVLAGGSDEQYF. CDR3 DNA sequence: TGTGCCAGCAGCGTACTAGCGGGGGGGTCGGATGAGCAGTACTTC.

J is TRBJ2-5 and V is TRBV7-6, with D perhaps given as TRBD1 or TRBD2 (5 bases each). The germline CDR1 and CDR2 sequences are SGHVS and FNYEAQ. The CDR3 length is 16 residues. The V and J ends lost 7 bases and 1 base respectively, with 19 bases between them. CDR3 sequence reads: CASTHEGRVRQETQYF. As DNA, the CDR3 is TGTGCCAGCACGCATGAGGGGAGAGTTCGCCAAGAGACCCAGTACTTC.

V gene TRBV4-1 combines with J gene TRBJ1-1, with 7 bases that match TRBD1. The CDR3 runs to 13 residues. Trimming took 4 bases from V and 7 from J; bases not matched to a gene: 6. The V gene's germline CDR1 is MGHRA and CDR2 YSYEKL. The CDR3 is CASSPNWDSEAFF. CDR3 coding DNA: TGCGCCAGCAGCCCTAACTGGGACAGTGAAGCTTTCTTT.

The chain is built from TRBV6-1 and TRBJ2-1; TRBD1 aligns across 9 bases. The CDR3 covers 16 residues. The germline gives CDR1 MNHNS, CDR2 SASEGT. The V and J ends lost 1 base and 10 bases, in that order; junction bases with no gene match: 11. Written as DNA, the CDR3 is TGTGCCAGCAGTGAAGGGACAGGGGACTCGTCCTACGAGCAGTTCTTC. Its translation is CASSEGTGDSSYEQFF.

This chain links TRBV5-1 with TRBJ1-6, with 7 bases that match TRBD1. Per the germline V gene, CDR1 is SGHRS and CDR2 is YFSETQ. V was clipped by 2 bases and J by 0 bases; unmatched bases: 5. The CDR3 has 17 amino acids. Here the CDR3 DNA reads TGCGCCAGCAGCTTCGACAGGGCAAGCTCCTATAATTCACCCCTCCACTTT. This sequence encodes CASSFDRASSYNSPLHF.

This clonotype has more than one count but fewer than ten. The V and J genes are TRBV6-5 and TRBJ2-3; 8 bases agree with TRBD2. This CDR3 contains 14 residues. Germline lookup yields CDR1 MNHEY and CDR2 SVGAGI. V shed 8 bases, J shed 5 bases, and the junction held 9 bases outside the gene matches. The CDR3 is CASFQRGPEDTQYF. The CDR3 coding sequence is TGTGCCAGCTTCCAGCGGGGGCCGGAAGATACGCAGTATTTT.

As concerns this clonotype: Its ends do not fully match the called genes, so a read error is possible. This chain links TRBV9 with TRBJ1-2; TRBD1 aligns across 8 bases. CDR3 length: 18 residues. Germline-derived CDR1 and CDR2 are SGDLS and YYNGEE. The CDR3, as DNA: TGTGCCGGCAGCGTAGCTCGGGACAGGAATCTTAAACGGGCGGCTACACCTTTC. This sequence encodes CAGSVARDRNLKRAATPF. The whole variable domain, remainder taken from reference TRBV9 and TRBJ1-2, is DSGVTQTPKHLITATGQRVTLRCSPRSGDLSVYWYQQSLDQGLQFLIQYYNGEERAKGNILERFSAQQFPDLHSELNLSSLELGDSALYFCAGSVARDRNLKRAATPFGSGTRLTVV.